A single sample gave rise to the 13 T cell receptor beta chains below, sequenced in a study of blood T cell repertoires in COVID-19. Sequencing used immunoSEQ multiplex PCR; TCRdb keeps in-frame clones, though not all of them. The sample has 250,000 to 300,000 clones; almost 90% are singletons. The sample taken for sequencing was peripheral blood. These receptors were obtained from a woman in her twenties or thirties with COVID-19, enrolled during active disease.

The chain combines TRBV7-8 with TRBJ1-5, with D uncertain. Deletions cut 10 bases from V and 3 bases from J, with 16 bases between. The germline CDR1 and CDR2 sequences are SGHVS and FQNEAQ. This CDR3 contains 14 residues. The CDR3 bases are TGTGCCACTACCCGAGAGGCGATCAATCAGCCCCAGCATTTT. The encoded protein is CATTREAINQPQHF.

This clone was counted once. The V call is TRBV4-3, the J call TRBJ2-1; D might be TRBD2 (5 bases). Looked up from germline, CDR1 is LGHNA and CDR2 is YSLEER. This CDR3 region has 15 residues. V shed 0 bases and J shed 8 bases, with 14 bases lying between them. The DNA for the CDR3 is TGCGCCAGCAGCCAAGATCAGCGCGACGGGGATGAGCAGTTCTTC. It is translated as CASSQDQRDGDEQFF.

The chain joins TRBV19 to TRBJ2-7; 9 bases line up with TRBD1. This CDR3 comprises 14 residues. The germline CDR1 and CDR2 sequences are LNHDA and SQIVND (reference sequence). V trimming: 7 bases; J trimming: 3 bases; junction bases outside the gene matches: 7. The CDR3 DNA reads as TGTGCCAGTACCGCCGGGACAGGGATCTACGAGCAGTACTTC. Protein sequence: CASTAGTGIYEQYF.

This sequence joins TRBV18 and TRBJ2-2, with 10 bases fitting TRBD1. Germline trimming cut 3 bases from V and 6 bases from J; bases unmatched to any gene: 4. Germline values: CDR1 KGHSH, CDR2 LQKENI. CDR3 size: 15 residues. CDR3 in amino acids: CASSPTGQGAGELFF. The CDR3 region has the DNA TGTGCCAGCTCACCTACCGGACAGGGGGCCGGGGAGCTGTTTTTT.

The genes are TRBV28 and TRBJ1-5, with D possibly being TRBD1 (6 bases). The CDR3 extends over 16 amino acids. CDR1 is MDHEN, CDR2 SYDVKM, per germline. V dropped 7 bases and J dropped 2 bases, with 18 bases sitting between them. The CDR3 spells CASTLVQGGGNQPQHF. The CDR3 DNA follows: TGTGCCAGCACCCTGGTACAGGGTGGGGGCAATCAGCCCCAGCATTTT.

V and J are TRBV12-5 and TRBJ2-1, with TRBD2 matching over 11 bases. The V gene end was trimmed by 6 bases and the J gene end by 7 bases; junction bases not matched to a gene: 8. CDR3 length: 15 residues. Per germline, CDR1 LGHNT and CDR2 FRNRAP. The CDR3 nucleotides are TGTGCTAGTGGCTCCGGGACTAGCGGCGGGAATGAGCAGTTCTTC. Translating it yields CASGSGTSGGNEQFF.

This chain connects TRBV6-4 to TRBJ2-3; TRBD2 agrees at 9 bases. The CDR3 contains 16 residues. Germline CDR1 reads MRHNA; CDR2 reads SNTAGT. Unmatched junction bases numbered 3, after V lost 0 bases and J lost 2 bases. The CDR3 protein is CASSDSASGTTDTQYF. The CDR3, as DNA: TGTGCCAGCAGTGACTCGGCTAGCGGGACCACAGATACGCAGTATTTT.

The chain is built from TRBV4-2 and TRBJ1-1; D may be TRBD1 (6 bases). Germline V gene data show CDR1 as LGHNA and CDR2 as YNFKEQ. The CDR3 sequence is 16 residues long. Trimming left V 0 bases short and J 1 base short, with 12 bases between. The CDR3 nucleotides are TGTGCCAGCAGCCAAGAGGTCGTACAGGGGAACACTGAAGCTTTCTTT. Protein sequence: CASSQEVVQGNTEAFF.

The chain has TRBV2 and TRBJ2-7, with 8 nucleotides matching TRBD2. Germline V lookup: CDR1 SNHLY, CDR2 FYNNEI. The CDR3 contains 14 residues. V shed 8 bases, J shed 3 bases, and the junction held 9 bases outside the gene matches. In DNA form, the CDR3 reads TGTGCCAGCGGGGCTAGCGGGTTACTCTACGAGCAGTACTTC. It encodes CASGASGLLYEQYF.

The chain has TRBV29-1 and TRBJ1-2; TRBD1 agrees at 8 bases. Germline CDR1 is SQVTM and CDR2 is ANQGSEA. The V gene end was trimmed by 2 bases and the J gene end by 8 bases; junction bases not matched to a gene: 10. This CDR3 is 14 amino acids long. CDR3: CSVEPRGRVWGYTF. The CDR3 DNA reads as TGCAGCGTTGAACCCAGGGGGCGGGTGTGGGGCTACACCTTC.

The V call is TRBV6-5, the J call TRBJ1-5, with D maybe TRBD1 (6 bases). The CDR3 is made up of 14 amino acids. Germline assignment: CDR1 MNHEY and CDR2 SVGAGI. Trimming took 6 bases from V and 7 from J, leaving 16 bases between them. The CDR3 is CASSPRGAEQPQHF. The CDR3 DNA reads TGTGCCAGCAGCCCCAGGGGAGCAGAACAGCCCCAGCATTTT.

Worth noting for this clone: This sample includes further DNA sequences coding for the same CDR3. This rearrangement joins TRBV14 to TRBJ2-1, with 12 bases fitting TRBD2. Germline trimming cut 0 bases from V and 1 base from J; bases unmatched to any gene: 10. This CDR3 contains 20 residues. Germline lookup yields CDR1 SGHDN and CDR2 FVKESK. CDR3: CASSQDQRLAGGRSYNEQFF. CDR3 sequence (DNA): TGTGCCAGCAGCCAAGATCAGAGGCTAGCGGGAGGGCGGTCCTACAATGAGCAGTTCTTC.

J is TRBJ2-5 and V is TRBV28, with 9 positions matching TRBD2. Germline-derived CDR1 and CDR2 are MDHEN and SYDVKM. V lost 8 bases to trimming and J lost 3 bases; unmatched junction nucleotides: 7. This CDR3 comprises 14 residues. The CDR3 loop is CASHLSSGKETQYF. In DNA form, the CDR3 reads TGTGCCAGCCATTTATCTAGCGGGAAAGAGACCCAGTACTTC.